This record concerns one T cell receptor (beta chain) sequence. The specificity of this receptor is unknown. One base away there is no much larger clone; base qualities are not given. The treatment or condition label on this specimen signifies: roughly 20 received Ad26.COV2.S at low or high dose, single or two shots; 5 received placebo; per-sample allocation not given. Repertoires of vaccine and placebo recipients were sequenced from samples collected on day 63 after the first injection. In Cohort 1b, around 23 adults aged 18-55 years were enrolled at a single site in Boston, USA, between 29 July and 7 August 2020. Ad26.COV2.S consisted of a replication-incompetent adenovirus type 26 vector by which a prefusion-stabilized SARS-CoV-2 spike protein from the original Wuhan strain was expressed. These data originate in a study of Ad26.COV2.S vaccination and SARS-CoV-2 variants listed by TCRdb under 2021. Broadly, across the study: Donors in the vaccine arm were drawn from COV1001, a multicentre, randomized, double-blind, placebo-controlled phase I-IIa trial testing Ad26.COV2.S in healthy adults. Dosing of Ad26.COV2.S was intramuscular, at either 5x10^10 or 1x10^11 viral particles, delivered as one shot or as two shots spaced 56 days apart. Participants in the trial were split at random into five groups of five each, receiving low-dose or high-dose Ad26.COV2.S once or twice, or else placebo on both occasions. Blinding of investigators to trial group allocation was maintained during experiments and outcome assessment. The TCR-sequenced set comprised roughly 30 samples: 19 Ad26.COV2.S vaccine recipients, 5 placebo recipients and 8 SARS-CoV-2 convalescent individuals. The specificity and breadth of SARS-CoV-2-reactive T cell receptors after Ad26.COV2.S vaccination were assessed by TCRbeta repertoire sequencing. The full study reports these points: Compared with placebo recipients, Ad26.COV2.S recipients showed higher spike-specific TCR breadth (P = 0.0014). The authors noted that the TCR breadth and depth analyses may have underestimated total T cell responses. The study was not powered to compare responses between vaccine doses or regimens. Non-spike TCR breadth was comparable between vaccine and placebo recipients, consistent with the vaccine containing only spike. After vaccination, substantial breadth of spike-specific CD8+ and CD4+ T cell responses was reported.

Looking up the germline V gene (reference sequence) yields CDR1 WNHNN and CDR2 SYGVQD. Spanning cysteine to phenylalanine, the CDR3 consists of 11 amino acids. Only the CDR3 part of the read is kept: 33 bases, read in frame from the first base. V is pruned by 3 bases and J by 12 bases, leaving 4 bases of the junction without a gene match. TCRbeta CDR3 regions were sequenced with the immunoSEQ Assay. After extraction, genomic DNA underwent amplification by bias-controlled multiplex PCR, followed by high-throughput sequencing. The study's processing was this. To quantify the absolute abundance of every unique TCRbeta CDR3 region, sequences were collapsed and filtered. Usable DNA was measured by amplifying reference genes present in all nucleated cells, and TCRbeta template counts were normalized to that usable DNA to estimate T cell fraction. Repertoire TCRs were annotated as SARS-CoV-2-specific when V gene, CDR3 amino acid sequence and J gene were exactly matched to a known reactive TCR set. The reference SARS-CoV-2 TCR set came from MIRA and was filtered for enrichment in COVID-19-positive ImmuneCODE repertoires, removing public or cross-reactive TCRs. Drawing on the MIRA antigens, annotated TCRs were analysed further at the level of specific ORF or position within ORF. Breadth was defined as the number of annotated unique rearrangements divided by the total number of unique productive rearrangements, and depth was defined as the summed frequency of the annotated unique rearrangements. Two-sided Wilcoxon rank-sum tests were used to compare TCR breadth between groups. TCRdb carries this immuneACCESS record with in-frame sequences only. Its versions omit some clonotypes, under half of them owing to an unresolved V gene in the studies checked, with the rest unexplained. The V and J calls and clone size are taken from that table; D and trimming were inferred from the DNA. Across this sample there are fewer than 900,000 clones, with around 90% seen only once. The top ten hold about 1.5% of the sample.

This chain is built from TRBV10-1 and TRBJ2-7; 8 bases in between match TRBD2. Source: peripheral blood, taken in a trial of Ad26.COV2.S vaccine versus placebo. This TCR derives from a person between 18 and 65 years old who received the Ad26.COV2.S COVID-19 vaccine or a placebo. The CDR3 protein: CASSDGRVPYF. The bases read TGCGCCAGCAGTGACGGGAGGGTACCGTACTTC.